Below, 23 T cell receptor beta chains from the same sample are listed, as sequenced in a study of tumor and adjacent non-tumor tissue in lung cancer. No cell sorting was done before RNA was extracted from the tissue. The normal lung tissue was taken more than 3 cm from the tumor edge. TCRbeta libraries were built with three rounds of nested PCR, modified from ARM-PCR. TCRdb independently ran MiXCR on the multiplex PCR reads; one entry per CDR3 protein. The data show about 110,000 distinct CDR3 sequences, about 65% seen once. The sample comprised distant non-tumor lung tissue. All receptors come from a man in his sixties with non-small cell lung cancer.

Comments on this clonotype: The germline gene is not matched at one end of the junction; a read error may be the cause. This sequence joins TRBV11-3 and TRBJ2-7, with 9 bases lining up with TRBD1. This CDR3 spans 14 amino acids. Germline values: CDR1 SGHNT, CDR2 YENEEA. The CDR3 sequence is CASTGVTGGSEQYF. CDR3 sequence (DNA): TGTGCAAGCACTGGGGTAACAGGGGGCAGCGAGCAGTACTTC.

This clonotype was counted ten times or more. J is TRBJ1-1 and V is TRBV10-3; D is ambiguous. This CDR3 spans 13 amino acids. Germline V gene data show CDR1 as ENHRY and CDR2 as SYGVKD. V was trimmed by 4 bases and J by 4 bases, leaving 10 bases between them. The DNA of the CDR3 is TGTGCCATCAGTGCGGCCCTTCCCACTGAAGCTTTCTTT. This encodes CAISAALPTEAFF.

Only a few counts were recorded for this clonotype. The V gene is TRBV20-1, the J gene TRBJ1-1, with D uncertain. Looked up from germline, CDR1 is DFQATT and CDR2 is SNEGSKA (reference sequence). This CDR3 is built from 13 residues. V was cut by 2 bases and J by 0 bases, with 7 bases left in between. Written as DNA, the CDR3 is TGCAGTGCTAGATCGGGCATGAACACTGAAGCTTTCTTT. Its protein product is CSARSGMNTEAFF.

The sample holds many counts of this clonotype. The genes are TRBV6-6 and TRBJ1-1; the D is unclear. The CDR3 extends over 15 amino acids. Germline V gene lookup returns CDR1 MNHNY and CDR2 SVGAGI (reference sequence). The V end was cut by 0 bases, the J end by 1 base, with 9 bases between. CDR3 sequence (DNA): TGTGCCAGCAGTTACTCAGGGCCAGCGAACACTGAAGCTTTCTTT. This gives the protein CASSYSGPANTEAFF.

This clonotype was counted only a few times. This chain links TRBV20-1 with TRBJ1-2; 10 positions match TRBD1. CDR3 length: 19 residues. Germline-derived CDR1 and CDR2 are DFQATT and SNEGSKA (reference sequence). Trimming at V came to 0 bases and at J to 5 bases, leaving 18 bases not matched to a gene. The CDR3 spells CSARELPGQGTLVRYGYTF. In DNA, the CDR3 is TGCAGTGCTAGAGAACTACCGGGACAGGGGACATTGGTCCGATATGGCTACACCTTC.

Of note for this clonotype: One end of the junction does not line up with germline, which may come from a read error. The chain joins TRBV11-3 to TRBJ1-4; D is unclear. The germline CDR1 and CDR2 sequences are SGHNT and YENEEA. The CDR3 loop spans 16 amino acids. Here the CDR3 reads CASCLETTSTNEKLFF. The CDR3 bases are TGTGCCAGCTGCTTAGAGACGACCTCAACTAATGAAAAACTGTTTTTT.

This chain uses TRBV12-3 or TRBV12-4 with TRBJ1-4, with D unresolved. Trimming took off 7 bases at V and 8 bases at J, with 14 bases between the two ends. This CDR3 has 13 amino acids. The CDR3 nucleotides read TGTGCCAGCAAGTGTACCCTCGAGGAAAAACTGTTTTTT. Translating gives CASKCTLEEKLFF.

The J gene is TRBJ2-7, the V gene TRBV7-9, with D perhaps assigned TRBD1 or TRBD2 (5 bases each). V was cut by 1 base and J by 2 bases, with 12 bases left in between. The CDR3 length is 15 residues. Germline V CDR1 and CDR2: SEHNR, FQNEAQ (reference sequence). CDR3 in amino acids: CASSLGGISAYEQYF. CDR3 DNA sequence: TGTGCCAGCAGCTTAGGGGGGATTAGTGCCTACGAGCAGTACTTC.

This clonotype was picked up many times. In nucleotides, the CDR3 is TGTGCCAGCAGTCGGACTAGCGGGGGAATGAACACCGGGGAGCTGTTTTTT. Amino acid sequence: CASSRTSGGMNTGELFF. The chain recombines TRBV6-4 with TRBJ2-2; 13 nucleotides match TRBD2. After removal of 5 bases from V and 1 base from J, the junction contained 4 bases not matched to a gene. This CDR3 is 17 amino acids long. CDR1 is MRHNA, CDR2 SNTAGT, per germline.

A note on this clonotype: The junction departs from germline at one end; a sequencing error may be responsible. The chain is built from TRBV4-1 and TRBJ1-5; perhaps TRBD1 as D (6 bases). The CDR3 has 12 residues. Germline CDR1 and CDR2: MGHRA and YSYEKL. In DNA, the CDR3 is TGCACCAGCAGCCAAAGGGGGCAGCCCCAGCATTTT. This codes for CTSSQRGQPQHF.

On this clonotype itself: This may be a read error: a much more frequent sequence differs by one nucleotide. This sequence joins TRBV6-6 and TRBJ2-1, with D tentatively TRBD2 (6 bases). V was pared by 11 bases and J by 7 bases, with 33 bases between. Germline V gene lookup returns CDR1 MNHNY and CDR2 SVGAGI (reference sequence). The CDR3 loop spans 18 amino acids. The DNA for the CDR3 is TGTGCCCGTCCGGGGGAGCCCCGGCGGGGAAAACAATTGAATGAGCAGTTCTTC. Protein: CARPGEPRRGKQLNEQFF.

The genes are TRBV24-1 and TRBJ1-2; unclear D gene. Germline CDR1 reads KGHDR; CDR2 reads SFDVKD. Trimming shortened V by 8 bases and J by 9 bases, and 21 bases separated the two germline ends. CDR3 length: 14 residues. As DNA, the CDR3 is TGTGCCACCACTTGCTGGGAGACTAAGATTTGCTACACCTTC. Translated, it gives CATTCWETKICYTF.

A note on this clonotype: This may be a read error: a much more frequent sequence differs by one nucleotide. V and J are TRBV6-5 and TRBJ2-6, with D possibly matching TRBD2 (5 bases). The CDR3 has 16 residues. CDR1 and CDR2 from the germline V gene are MNHEY and SVGAGI. DNA for the CDR3: TGTACCAGCAGTTACCGGGGTGGTACTGGGGCCAACGTCCTGACTTTC. It yields the protein CTSSYRGGTGANVLTF.

This clonotype has a handful of counts. A clone one base away is much larger, so this may be a read error. This chain connects TRBV12-3 or TRBV12-4 to TRBJ1-2; 7 bases fit TRBD1. The CDR3 sequence is 14 residues long. The chain's CDR3 is CASTLATGNYGYTF. CDR3 sequence (DNA): TGTGCCAGCACTTTAGCGACAGGGAACTATGGCTACACCTTC.

Remarks on this clonotype: Lacking the conserved final phenylalanine or tryptophan, this CDR3 likely reflects a read error. V and J are TRBV11-1 and TRBJ1-6, with D possibly being TRBD1 (5 bases). The CDR3 has 13 amino acids. V was clipped by 5 bases and J by 10 bases, with 12 bases between them. Germline lookup yields CDR1 SGHAT and CDR2 FQDESV (reference sequence). CDR3 sequence (DNA): TGTGCCAGCAGCCCGGACACGTTGTCACCCCTCCACTCC. It is translated as CASSPDTLSPLHS.

This clonotype was seen ten or more times. The chain uses TRBV29-1 and TRBJ2-3, with no clear D. Germline CDR1 reads SQVTM; CDR2 reads ANQGSEA. V was trimmed by 4 bases and J by 1 base, leaving 6 bases between them. The CDR3 sequence is 12 residues long. The DNA for the CDR3 is TGCAGCGTTGCTTCGGGCACAGATACGCAGTATTTT. Translating gives CSVASGTDTQYF.

There are a few counts of this clonotype. This chain links TRBV14 with TRBJ2-3, with no clear D. From germline, CDR1 is SGHDN and CDR2 FVKESK. The length of the CDR3 is 14 residues. Trimming took off 1 base at V and 0 bases at J, with 5 bases between the two ends. The CDR3 nucleotides are TGTGCCAGCAGCCAAGGCCCCAGCACAGATACGCAGTATTTT. This sequence encodes CASSQGPSTDTQYF.

This clonotype was seen a single time. V usage is TRBV6-5 and J usage is TRBJ1-2; D gene unclear. This CDR3 is 13 amino acids long. Germline lookup yields CDR1 MNHEY and CDR2 SVGAGI. V was clipped by 10 bases and J by 7 bases, with 19 bases between them. Here the CDR3 reads CATSPDGPGGYTF. CDR3 sequence (DNA): TGTGCCACTAGTCCCGACGGGCCTGGTGGCTACACCTTC.

A remark on this clonotype: Its ends do not fully match the called genes, so a read error is possible. The chain recombines TRBV4-2 with TRBJ2-1; D is undetermined. This CDR3 comprises 14 residues. The germline CDR1 and CDR2 sequences are LGHNA and YNFKEQ. CDR3 sequence: CASSPTRSDNEPFF. The CDR3 region has the DNA TGTGCCAGCAGCCCCACGCGCAGTGACAATGAGCCGTTCTTC.

The sample holds many counts of this clonotype. The chain links TRBV6-5 to TRBJ2-5; possibly TRBD1 for D (5 bases). This CDR3 is 12 amino acids long. The V gene's germline CDR1 is MNHEY and CDR2 SVGAGI. Trimming stripped 10 bases from V and 1 base from J, with 10 bases between. The CDR3 is CATRQTQETQYF. DNA of the CDR3: TGTGCCACCCGACAGACCCAAGAGACCCAGTACTTC.

Details on this clonotype: An end of the junction differs from the germline gene, which may be a read error. The rearrangement joins TRBV11-2 to TRBJ2-7; no reliable D call. CDR1 and CDR2 from the germline V gene are SGHAT and FQNNGV. The CDR3 runs to 12 residues. The CDR3 coding sequence is TGTGCTAGCAGCTTAGGACCGCACGAGCAGTATTTC. This encodes CASSLGPHEQYF.

This clonotype showed up many times. The chain carries TRBV6-5 and TRBJ2-7, with 9 positions matching TRBD1. Germline-derived CDR1 and CDR2 are MNHEY and SVGAGI. V shed 5 bases, J shed 4 bases, and the junction held 9 bases outside the gene matches. This CDR3 has 15 residues. DNA for the CDR3: TGTGCCAGCAGTCAACCCGGGACAGGGACTTACGAGCAGTACTTC. It translates to CASSQPGTGTYEQYF.

To note about this clonotype: A much larger clone differs by one base, so this may be a read error. The chain carries TRBV6-2 or TRBV6-3 and TRBJ2-4; no reliable D call. Germline lookup yields CDR1 MNHEY and CDR2 SVGEGT. With 6 bases removed from V and 3 bases from J, the gap between germline ends came to 12 bases. The CDR3 is made up of 14 amino acids. CDR3 region: CASSVDVSKNIQYF. CDR3 bases: TGTGCCAGCAGCGTAGATGTTAGCAAAAACATTCAGTACTTC.